This T cell receptor (beta chain) derives from a study of T cell responses to AZD1222 COVID-19 vaccine. The wider study: Timing groups of about 4 and about 12 weeks for second doses were pooled. Whole-study findings and limits: There were mostly white British donors and more females than males, and clonal diversity was possibly underestimated. Baseline seropositivity characterized only a handful of AZD1222 recipients. Vaccination with two AZD1222 doses was followed by a rise in Spike-specific TCR breadth and depth.

Worth noting for this clone: Its matching antigen is unknown.

Trimming took off 1 base at V and 5 bases at J, with 11 bases between the two ends. The germline CDR1 and CDR2 sequences are MNHNS and SASEGT. This CDR3 comprises 14 residues. This table comes from immunoSEQ multiplex PCR, and its TCRdb copy is limited to in-frame clones, with some not included. The data hold 80,000 to 95,000 clones, with about 90% observed a single time. Sequenced here: peripheral blood, sampled on day 0 of AZD1222 vaccination. This TCR was sampled from an adult in good health. The V gene is TRBV6-1, the J gene TRBJ1-2; D unresolved. CDR3 sequence (DNA): TGTGCCAGCAGTGAAGACCTCGAATGGTATGGCTACACCTTC. Translating it yields CASSEDLEWYGYTF.